Below, 18 T cell receptor beta chains from the same sample are listed, as sequenced in a study of T cell repertoires in cytomegalovirus infection. MiXCR was run by TCRdb on the reads, yielding one entry per CDR3 protein. The sample carries roughly 760,000 distinct CDR3 sequences, roughly 35% recorded once. The sample taken for sequencing was PBMCs. The receptors shown here come from a human donor in good health (CMV status not recorded). Some clones in this sample may be carry-over from other donors' samples.

The chain uses TRBV7-4 and TRBJ2-2; a weak D match, TRBD2 (6 bases). The CDR3 has 16 residues. Germline V gene sequence: CDR1 SGHVT, CDR2 SQSDAQ. Trimming removed 5 bases at V and 0 bases at J, with 13 bases between. The CDR3 spells CASSPRLETNTGELFF. CDR3 nucleotides: TGTGCCAGCAGCCCGCGACTAGAGACGAACACCGGGGAGCTGTTTTTT.

This clonotype was seen many times. V and J are TRBV19 and TRBJ2-3; D remains ambiguous. The CDR3 contains 13 residues. CDR1 LNHDA and CDR2 SQIVND come from the germline V gene (reference sequence). V lost 10 bases to trimming and J lost 0 bases, with 11 bases between them. The CDR3 DNA is TGTGCCACCGGAGTGCTCAGCACAGATACGCAGTATTTT. Translating it yields CATGVLSTDTQYF.

This clonotype was recorded at least ten times. The V call is TRBV7-8, the J call TRBJ2-7, with 15 bases fitting TRBD2. Germline CDR1 SGHVS, CDR2 FQNEAQ. The CDR3 runs 15 residues. V trimming: 5 bases; J trimming: 6 bases; junction bases outside the gene matches: 5. The CDR3 coding sequence is TGTGCCAGCAGCGCCGGGACTAGCGGGGGGTTCGAGCAGTACTTC. This codes for CASSAGTSGGFEQYF.

The genes are TRBV28 and TRBJ2-3; no definite D call. CDR1 is MDHEN and CDR2 is SYDVKM in the germline V gene. The CDR3 totals 13 residues. Trimming cost V 6 bases and J 2 bases, with 9 bases left between them. The CDR3 loop is CASSRQATDTQYF. The DNA for the CDR3 is TGTGCCAGCAGCCGCCAGGCCACAGATACGCAGTATTTT.

The rearrangement links TRBV6-6 to TRBJ2-1; 8 bases are a match to TRBD1. In germline, CDR1 is MNHNY, CDR2 SVGAGI (reference sequence). The CDR3 has 14 amino acids. The V and J ends lost 4 bases and 10 bases, in that order; junction bases with no gene match: 9. CDR3 sequence: CASSWGPGGREQFF. The CDR3 region has the DNA TGTGCCAGCAGTTGGGGTCCAGGGGGCCGGGAGCAGTTCTTC.

Remarks on this clonotype: A junction boundary mismatches the germline segment, possibly from a read error. The CDR3 spells CASSVRVEHLF. The DNA of the CDR3 is TGTGCCAGCAGTGTTCGAGTTGAGCATTTATTC. The chain carries TRBV12-3 or TRBV12-4 and TRBJ2-1, with D uncertain. The CDR3 sequence is 11 residues long.

The chain recombines TRBV28 with TRBJ2-7, with TRBD2 identical over 9 bases. Germline lookup yields CDR1 MDHEN and CDR2 SYDVKM. This CDR3 is 15 amino acids long. J lost 4 bases, V lost 5 bases, and 9 bases had no gene match. The CDR3 DNA is TGTGCCAGCAGTCCACGACTAGCGGTAGGATACGAGCAGTACTTC. Translated, it gives CASSPRLAVGYEQYF.

The CDR3 is CASSFEALLGTQYF. In nucleotides, the CDR3 is TGTGCCAGCAGTTTTGAGGCTCTGTTGGGGACCCAGTACTTC. The chain combines TRBV12-3 or TRBV12-4 with TRBJ2-5; D uncertain. The CDR3 contains 14 residues. Trimming took 3 bases from V and 7 from J, leaving 15 bases between them.

This CDR3 reads CASSLISGVGEKLFF. DNA for the CDR3: TGTGCCAGCAGCTTAATTTCGGGCGTAGGCGAAAAACTGTTTTTT. J is TRBJ1-4 and V is TRBV7-9; D remains ambiguous. The CDR3 extends over 15 amino acids. V lost 2 bases, J lost 8 bases, and 15 bases lay in between. Germline V gene lookup returns CDR1 SEHNR and CDR2 FQNEAQ (reference sequence). The variable domain in full, with the rest retrieved from reference TRBV7-9 and TRBJ1-4, is DTGVSQNPRHKITKRGQNVTFRCDPISEHNRLYWYRQTLGQGPEFLTYFQNEAQLEKSRLLSDRFSAERPKGSFSTLEIQRTEQGDSAMYLCASSLISGVGEKLFFGSGTQLSVL.

The rearrangement joins TRBV20-1 to TRBJ2-3; 9 nucleotides agree with TRBD2. CDR3 length: 15 residues. With V trimmed by 1 base and J by 4 bases, 6 bases remained unmatched. Germline V CDR1 and CDR2: DFQATT, SNEGSKA (reference sequence). In nucleotides, the CDR3 is TGCAGTGCTAGAGGGACTAGCGTCGGCCCAGATACGCAGTATTTT. Protein product: CSARGTSVGPDTQYF.

The gene calls are TRBV20-1 and TRBJ1-2; D is undetermined. Trimming shortened V by 5 bases and J by 7 bases, and 20 bases separated the two germline ends. The CDR3 has 14 amino acids. CDR1 and CDR2 (germline): DFQATT, SNEGSKA (reference sequence). For the CDR3, the DNA is TGCAGTGCTGACCACCTAAGACCCTCTGGTGGCTACACCTTC. Protein sequence: CSADHLRPSGGYTF.

The V and J genes are TRBV27 and TRBJ1-6; unclear D gene. The CDR3 covers 17 residues. The germline V gene encodes CDR1 MNHEY and CDR2 SMNVEV (reference sequence). V lost 6 bases and J 7 bases, leaving 22 bases between the germline ends. CDR3 coding DNA: TGTGCCAGCAGCGTATCCCGGGCCCCCGGGCCGAATTCACCCCTCCACTTT. The encoded protein is CASSVSRAPGPNSPLHF.

This clonotype was detected a few times. The chain uses TRBV4-2 and TRBJ2-6; no clear D gene. Germline V gene lookup returns CDR1 LGHNA and CDR2 YNFKEQ. This CDR3 has 15 amino acids. V lost 0 bases, J lost 0 bases, and 3 bases lay in between. This chain's CDR3 is CASSQEISGANVLTF. DNA of the CDR3: TGTGCCAGCAGCCAAGAAATCTCTGGGGCCAACGTCCTGACTTTC.

This clonotype has at least ten counts. The gene calls are TRBV7-9 and TRBJ2-1; D may be TRBD2 (5 bases). V lost 5 bases to trimming and J lost 0 bases, with 11 bases between them. The CDR3 is 15 amino acids. The germline V gene has CDR1 SEHNR and CDR2 FQNEAQ (reference sequence). The CDR3 here is CASSPAGSSYNEQFF. The CDR3, as DNA: TGTGCCAGCAGCCCCGCTGGGAGCTCCTACAATGAGCAGTTCTTC.

The chain's CDR3 is CASSLGGGDGYEQYF. DNA for the CDR3: TGTGCCAGCAGCTTAGGCGGGGGGGACGGCTACGAGCAGTACTTC. J is TRBJ2-7 and V is TRBV11-2, with 9 bases fitting TRBD2. This CDR3 is 15 amino acids long. Trimming took 1 base from V and 3 from J; bases not matched to a gene: 4. Per germline, CDR1 SGHAT and CDR2 FQNNGV. Variable domain in full (rest from reference TRBV11-2 and TRBJ2-7): EAGVAQSPRYKIIEKRQSVAFWCNPISGHATLYWYQQILGQGPKLLIQFQNNGVVDDSQLPKDRFSAERLKGVDSTLKIQPAKLEDSAVYLCASSLGGGDGYEQYFGPGTRLTVT.

This clonotype came up many times. In DNA form, the CDR3 reads TGTGCCAGCAGCCCCACTCCCTTGGGGCCCCAGCATTTT. It encodes CASSPTPLGPQHF. The chain carries TRBV7-6 and TRBJ1-5; no firm D call. Germline V gene data show CDR1 as SGHVS and CDR2 as FNYEAQ. The length of the CDR3 is 13 residues. Trimming left V 5 bases short and J 9 bases short, with 14 bases between.

This clonotype was counted a few times. The V call is TRBV6-5, the J call TRBJ2-2; D may be TRBD1 or TRBD2 (5 bases each). From germline, CDR1 is MNHEY and CDR2 SVGAGI. The CDR3 sequence is 15 residues long. V dropped 3 bases and J dropped 7 bases, with 15 bases sitting between them. Written as DNA, the CDR3 is TGTGCCAGCAGTTATCGGGACGGGTATTACGGGGAGCTGTTTTTT. It codes for CASSYRDGYYGELFF.

V gene TRBV7-8 combines with J gene TRBJ1-2; D perhaps matches TRBD1 (5 bases). Germline V gene lookup returns CDR1 SGHVS and CDR2 FQNEAQ. The CDR3 runs to 13 residues. Trimming took 4 bases from V and 4 from J, leaving 10 bases between them. The CDR3 loop is CASSSSDSYGYTF. The DNA of the CDR3 is TGTGCCAGCAGCTCAAGCGACAGCTATGGCTACACCTTC.